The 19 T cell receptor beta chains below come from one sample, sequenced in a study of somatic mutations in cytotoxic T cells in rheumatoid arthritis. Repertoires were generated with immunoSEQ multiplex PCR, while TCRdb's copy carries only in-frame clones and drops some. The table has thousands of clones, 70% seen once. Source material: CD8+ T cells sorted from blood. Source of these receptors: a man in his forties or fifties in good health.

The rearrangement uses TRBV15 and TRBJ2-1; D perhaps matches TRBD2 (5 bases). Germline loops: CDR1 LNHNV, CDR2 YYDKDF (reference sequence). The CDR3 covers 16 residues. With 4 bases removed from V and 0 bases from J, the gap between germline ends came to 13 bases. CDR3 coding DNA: TGTGCCACCAGCACCCAAAGCGGAGGCTCCTACAATGAGCAGTTCTTC. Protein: CATSTQSGGSYNEQFF.

CDR3 coding DNA: TGTGCCAGCAGTCAAGGACTAGCGGGTAACAATGAGCAGTTCTTC. Its protein is CASSQGLAGNNEQFF. The rearrangement joins TRBV9 to TRBJ2-1; TRBD2 agrees at 11 bases. The CDR3 has 15 amino acids. In germline, CDR1 is SGDLS, CDR2 YYNGEE. Unmatched junction bases numbered 6, after V lost 5 bases and J lost 5 bases.

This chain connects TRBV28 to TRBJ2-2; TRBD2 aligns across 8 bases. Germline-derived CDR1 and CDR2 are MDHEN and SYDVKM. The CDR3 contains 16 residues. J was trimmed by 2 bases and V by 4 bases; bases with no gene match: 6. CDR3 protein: CASSSRTSLNTGELFF. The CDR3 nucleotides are TGTGCCAGCAGTTCGCGGACTAGCTTAAACACCGGGGAGCTGTTTTTT.

CDR3 protein: CASRKDQYTEAFF. CDR3 DNA sequence: TGCGCCAGCAGGAAGGATCAATACACTGAAGCTTTCTTT. The V and J genes are TRBV10-1 and TRBJ1-1; no clear D gene. The germline V gene encodes CDR1 WNHNN and CDR2 SYGVQD (reference sequence). The V gene lost 6 bases and the J gene lost 3 bases, with 11 bases spanning the gap. This CDR3 comprises 13 residues.

For the CDR3, the DNA is TGTGCCAGTAGTATCACACCAGGAGGGGTTTCAAATACGCAGTATTTT. Its protein is CASSITPGGVSNTQYF. The chain links TRBV19 to TRBJ2-3, with D possibly being TRBD2 (6 bases). The CDR3 length is 16 residues. Germline V gene sequence: CDR1 LNHDA, CDR2 SQIVND (reference sequence). V dropped 3 bases and J dropped 7 bases, with 20 bases sitting between them.

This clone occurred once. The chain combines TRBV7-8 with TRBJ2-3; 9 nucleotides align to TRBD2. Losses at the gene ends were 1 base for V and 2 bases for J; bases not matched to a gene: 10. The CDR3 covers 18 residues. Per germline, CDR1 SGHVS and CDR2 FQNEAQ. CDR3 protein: CASSLEAGGLLPTDTQYF. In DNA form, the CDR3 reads TGTGCCAGCAGCTTAGAAGCGGGGGGCCTTCTTCCCACAGATACGCAGTATTTT.

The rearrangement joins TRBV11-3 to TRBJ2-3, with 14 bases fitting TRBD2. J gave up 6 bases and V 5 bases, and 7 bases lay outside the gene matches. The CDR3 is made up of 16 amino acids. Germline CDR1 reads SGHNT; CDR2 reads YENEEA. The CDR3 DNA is TGTGCCAGCAGCCCCGGGACTAGCGGGAGCTTGGATACGCAGTATTTT. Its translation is CASSPGTSGSLDTQYF.

The CDR3 DNA reads TGTGCCAGCAATGACAGGGGAGCTGGCTACGAGCAGTACTTC. Translating gives CASNDRGAGYEQYF. J is TRBJ2-7 and V is TRBV6-1, with 8 bases fitting TRBD1. With V trimmed by 7 bases and J by 3 bases, 8 bases remained unmatched. This CDR3 has 14 residues. Per germline, CDR1 MNHNS and CDR2 SASEGT.

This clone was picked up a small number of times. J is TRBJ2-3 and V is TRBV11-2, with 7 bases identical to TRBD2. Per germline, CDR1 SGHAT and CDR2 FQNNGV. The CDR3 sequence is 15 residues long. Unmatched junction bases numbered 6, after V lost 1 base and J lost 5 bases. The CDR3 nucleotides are TGTGCCAGCAGCTTAGGACGGGGGGAGATAGATACGCAGTATTTT. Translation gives CASSLGRGEIDTQYF.

CDR3 sequence reads: CASSQDLAGNQPQHF. DNA for the CDR3: TGTGCCAGCAGCCAAGATCTTGCGGGTAATCAGCCCCAGCATTTT. V gene TRBV4-2 combines with J gene TRBJ1-5, with D unclear. The CDR3 covers 15 residues. Germline V gives CDR1 LGHNA, CDR2 YNFKEQ. V was trimmed by 0 bases and J by 4 bases, leaving 10 bases between them.

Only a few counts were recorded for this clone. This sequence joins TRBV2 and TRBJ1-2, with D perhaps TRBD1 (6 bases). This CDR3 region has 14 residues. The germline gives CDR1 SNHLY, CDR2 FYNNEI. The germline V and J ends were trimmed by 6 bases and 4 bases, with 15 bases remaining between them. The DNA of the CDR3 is TGTGCCAGCAGGGGCAGGGGCTCCGCCTATGGCTACACCTTC. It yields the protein CASRGRGSAYGYTF.

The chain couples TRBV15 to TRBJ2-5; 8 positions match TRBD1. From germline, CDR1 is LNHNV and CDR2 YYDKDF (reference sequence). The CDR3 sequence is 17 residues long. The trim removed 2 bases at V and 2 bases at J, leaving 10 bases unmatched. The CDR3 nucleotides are TGTGCCACCAGCAGATTTCCCCGGGACAGGAGTCAAGAGACCCAGTACTTC. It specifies CATSRFPRDRSQETQYF. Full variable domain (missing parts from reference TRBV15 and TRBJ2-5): DAMVIQNPRYQVTQFGKPVTLSCSQTLNHNVMYWYQQKSSQAPKLLFHYYDKDFNNEADTPDNFQSRRPNTSFCFLDIRSPGLGDTAMYLCATSRFPRDRSQETQYFGPGTRLLVL.

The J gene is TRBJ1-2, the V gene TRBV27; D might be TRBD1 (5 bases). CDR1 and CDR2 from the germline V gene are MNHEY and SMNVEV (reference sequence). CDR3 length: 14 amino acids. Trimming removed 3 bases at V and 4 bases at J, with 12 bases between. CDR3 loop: CASSLKVGVYGYTF. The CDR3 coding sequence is TGTGCCAGCAGTTTGAAAGTGGGGGTCTATGGCTACACCTTC.

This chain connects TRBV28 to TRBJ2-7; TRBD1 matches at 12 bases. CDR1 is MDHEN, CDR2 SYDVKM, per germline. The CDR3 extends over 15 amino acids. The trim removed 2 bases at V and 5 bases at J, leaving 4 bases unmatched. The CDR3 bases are TGTGCCAGCAGTTTAGGGACAGGGGGCTGGGACGAGCAGTACTTC. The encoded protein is CASSLGTGGWDEQYF.

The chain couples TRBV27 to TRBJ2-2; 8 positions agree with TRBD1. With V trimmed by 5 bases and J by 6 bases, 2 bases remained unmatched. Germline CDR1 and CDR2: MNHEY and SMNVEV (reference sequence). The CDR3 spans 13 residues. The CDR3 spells CASSRQGPGELFF. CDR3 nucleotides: TGTGCCAGCAGTAGACAGGGGCCCGGGGAGCTGTTTTTT.

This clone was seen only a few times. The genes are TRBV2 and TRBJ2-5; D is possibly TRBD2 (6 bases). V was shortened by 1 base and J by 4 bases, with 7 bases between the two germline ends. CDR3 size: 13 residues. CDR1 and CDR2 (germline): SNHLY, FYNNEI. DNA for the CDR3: TGTGCCAGCAGTGAAGGGCGGGGAGAGACCCAGTACTTC. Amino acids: CASSEGRGETQYF.

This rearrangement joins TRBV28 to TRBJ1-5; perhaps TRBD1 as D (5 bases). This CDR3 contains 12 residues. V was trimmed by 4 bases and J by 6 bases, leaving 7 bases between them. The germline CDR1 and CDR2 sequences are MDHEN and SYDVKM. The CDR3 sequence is CASSYQGQPQHF. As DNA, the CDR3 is TGTGCCAGCAGTTACCAGGGTCAGCCCCAGCATTTT.

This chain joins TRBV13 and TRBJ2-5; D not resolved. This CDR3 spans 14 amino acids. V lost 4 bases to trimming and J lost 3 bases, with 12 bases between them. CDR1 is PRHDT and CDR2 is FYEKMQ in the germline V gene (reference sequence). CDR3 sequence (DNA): TGTGCCAGCAGCTCCCCCTACCGTAAAGAGACCCAGTACTTC. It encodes CASSSPYRKETQYF.

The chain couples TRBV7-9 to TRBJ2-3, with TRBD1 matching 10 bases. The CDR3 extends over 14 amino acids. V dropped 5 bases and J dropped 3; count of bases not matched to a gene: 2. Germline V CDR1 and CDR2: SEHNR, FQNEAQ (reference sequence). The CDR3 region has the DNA TGTGCCAGCAGCAAGGGACAGGGGACAGATACGCAGTATTTT. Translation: CASSKGQGTDTQYF.